These 14 T cell receptor beta chains came from one sample sequenced in a study of T-cell memory formation after mild COVID-19 (dated by TCRdb to the early 2020s). The library was made by 5' RACE. Sequenced on an Illumina NovaSeq 6000. TCRdb redid the processing of the public reads, applying fastp at Q25 and MiXCR, and retained in-frame beta chains. CDR3 protein sequences are deduplicated, and each keeps its most common genes and DNA. This sample is represented by approximately 150,000 distinct CDR3 sequences; around 13% of them were singletons. The ten largest clones add up to approximately 3.4% of the sample. The sequenced sample consisted of PBMCs or a T cell subset sorted from them (not recorded which). The receptors here all came from a man between 18 and 29 years old who had mild COVID-19 (a few samples of this study predate the infection). The sample titles of this study are shuffled in the database, so cell type and time point are left out; the donor was told from shared clones.

This clonotype was counted many times. The chain combines TRBV6-5 with TRBJ2-3, with TRBD1 matching over 7 bases. V was pared by 2 bases and J by 0 bases, with 2 bases of the junction left unmatched. The CDR3 totals 15 residues. Germline V CDR1 and CDR2: MNHEY, SVGAGI. DNA for the CDR3: TGTGCCAGCAGTTACCTGGGACAGAGCACAGATACGCAGTATTTT. As protein: CASSYLGQSTDTQYF.

V usage is TRBV5-1 and J usage is TRBJ2-3; the D gene is possibly TRBD2 (6 bases). V lost 2 bases and J lost 6, with 13 bases in between. Germline-derived CDR1 and CDR2 are SGHRS and YFSETQ. CDR3 length: 14 amino acids. The CDR3 reads CASSFGREADTQYF. CDR3 nucleotide sequence: TGCGCCAGCAGCTTTGGCAGGGAGGCGGATACGCAGTATTTT.

This chain's CDR3 is CASSEGGQGISQPQHF. CDR3 bases: TGTGCCAGCAGTGAGGGGGGACAGGGGATTAGTCAGCCCCAGCATTTT. The genes are TRBV25-1 and TRBJ1-5; 10 bases are a match to TRBD1. The CDR3 is 16 amino acids. Trimming at V came to 3 bases and at J to 6 bases, leaving 8 bases not matched to a gene. Per the germline V gene, CDR1 is MGHDK and CDR2 is SYGVNS. Full variable domain (outside the CDR3, taken from reference TRBV25-1 and TRBJ1-5): EADIYQTPRYLVIGTGKKITLECSQTMGHDKMYWYQQDPGMELHLIHYSYGVNSTEKGDLSSESTVSRIRTEHFPLTLESARPSHTSQYLCASSEGGQGISQPQHFGDGTRLSIL.

The V gene is TRBV6-2 or TRBV6-3, the J gene TRBJ2-3; tentatively, D is TRBD2 (6 bases). CDR1 and CDR2 from the germline V gene are MNHEY and SVGEGT. The CDR3 spans 15 residues. With 7 bases removed from V and 1 base from J, the gap between germline ends came to 15 bases. CDR3 region: CASKRRASGTDTQYF. CDR3 nucleotides: TGTGCCAGCAAAAGGAGGGCTAGCGGCACAGATACGCAGTATTTT.

This clonotype was found a few times. V usage is TRBV5-1 and J usage is TRBJ2-2; the match to TRBD2 covers 7 bases. J lost 6 bases, V lost 4 bases, and 12 bases had no gene match. CDR3 length: 16 residues. Germline-derived CDR1 and CDR2 are SGHRS and YFSETQ. CDR3 in DNA: TGCGCCAGCAGCCCTACTGCGGGGGTTTACGCCGGGGAGCTGTTTTTT. This translates into CASSPTAGVYAGELFF.

The sample holds a few counts of this clonotype. The V gene is TRBV12-3 or TRBV12-4, the J gene TRBJ2-5; D perhaps matches TRBD1 (6 bases). CDR3 size: 12 residues. Between the trimmed V and J ends, which lost 6 bases and 3 bases, there was a span of 8 bases. The CDR3, as DNA: TGTGCCAGCAGACGGACAGAAGAGACCCAGTACTTC. Residues: CASRRTEETQYF.

As DNA, the CDR3 is TGCAGTGCTCGGTACGGACAGGCCTATGGCTACACCTTC. Its translation: CSARYGQAYGYTF. This chain joins TRBV20-1 and TRBJ1-2; 7 bases agree with TRBD1. Unmatched junction bases numbered 7, after V lost 5 bases and J lost 4 bases. CDR3 size: 13 residues. Germline V gene data show CDR1 as DFQATT and CDR2 as SNEGSKA (reference sequence).

J is TRBJ2-1 and V is TRBV7-9, with 13 bases fitting TRBD2. This CDR3 contains 14 residues. The V gene end was trimmed by 5 bases and the J gene end by 9 bases; junction bases not matched to a gene: 4. Germline values: CDR1 SEHNR, CDR2 FQNEAQ (reference sequence). The CDR3 spells CASSILAGGREQFF. The CDR3 region has the DNA TGTGCCAGCAGCATACTAGCGGGGGGGCGTGAGCAGTTCTTC.

The V call is TRBV6-2 or TRBV6-3, the J call TRBJ2-6, with D hard to call. V lost 3 bases and J lost 0, with 12 bases in between. The CDR3 consists of 17 residues. Looked up from germline, CDR1 is MNHEY and CDR2 is SVGEGT. This chain's CDR3 is CASSYGHADSGANVLTF. The CDR3 DNA is TGTGCCAGCAGTTATGGGCACGCCGACTCTGGGGCCAACGTCCTGACTTTC.

V is TRBV7-2 and J is TRBJ2-5; 9 nucleotides agree with TRBD2. With V trimmed by 1 base and J by 1 base, 4 bases remained unmatched. In germline, CDR1 is SGHTA, CDR2 FQGNSA. The CDR3 is 16 amino acids. The CDR3 protein is CASSLGPSGAQETQYF. The DNA of the CDR3 is TGTGCCAGCAGCTTAGGGCCTAGCGGGGCCCAAGAGACCCAGTACTTC.

The chain couples TRBV6-6 to TRBJ2-7; weak D call: TRBD2 (7 bases). CDR3 length: 13 residues. Trimming removed 6 bases from V and 7 bases from J, with 16 bases in between. Germline-derived CDR1 and CDR2 are MNHNY and SVGAGI (reference sequence). The chain's CDR3 is CASRTWEGGEQYF. CDR3 DNA sequence: TGTGCCAGCAGGACCTGGGAGGGGGGGGAGCAGTACTTC.

J is TRBJ2-7 and V is TRBV7-9; D may be TRBD1 or TRBD2 (6 bases each). The germline V and J ends were trimmed by 5 bases and 4 bases, with 18 bases remaining between them. The V gene's germline CDR1 is SEHNR and CDR2 FQNEAQ (reference sequence). CDR3 length: 15 residues. This CDR3 is CASSLGGSGVYEQYF. The DNA of the CDR3 is TGTGCCAGCAGCCTAGGGGGGTCAGGGGTTTACGAGCAGTACTTC.

Written as DNA, the CDR3 is TGCGCCAGTTCCCGGGACAGAGACTACGAGCAGTACTTC. This encodes CASSRDRDYEQYF. The genes are TRBV4-3 and TRBJ2-7; TRBD1 matches at 7 bases. This CDR3 has 13 residues. The V gene's germline CDR1 is LGHNA and CDR2 YSLEER. The ends lost 9 bases at V and 3 bases at J; junction bases unmatched: 8.

The chain couples TRBV20-1 to TRBJ2-3; TRBD2 aligns across 10 bases. Germline V gives CDR1 DFQATT, CDR2 SNEGSKA (reference sequence). Trimming at V came to 6 bases and at J to 0 bases, leaving 3 bases not matched to a gene. The CDR3 consists of 14 residues. CDR3 in amino acids: CSALLAGSTDTQYF. The CDR3 DNA sequence: TGCAGTGCCCTACTAGCGGGGAGCACAGATACGCAGTATTTT.